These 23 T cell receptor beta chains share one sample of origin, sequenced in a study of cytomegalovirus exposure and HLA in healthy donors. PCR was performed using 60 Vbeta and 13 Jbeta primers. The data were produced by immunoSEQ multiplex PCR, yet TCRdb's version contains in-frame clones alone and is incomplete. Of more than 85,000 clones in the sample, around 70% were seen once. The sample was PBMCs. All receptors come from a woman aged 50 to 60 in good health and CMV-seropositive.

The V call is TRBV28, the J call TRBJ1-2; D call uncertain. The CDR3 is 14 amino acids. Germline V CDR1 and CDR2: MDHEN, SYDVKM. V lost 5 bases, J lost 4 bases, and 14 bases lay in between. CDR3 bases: TGTGCCAGCAGTAAGGAGCGACTCTCCTATGGCTACACCTTC. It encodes CASSKERLSYGYTF.

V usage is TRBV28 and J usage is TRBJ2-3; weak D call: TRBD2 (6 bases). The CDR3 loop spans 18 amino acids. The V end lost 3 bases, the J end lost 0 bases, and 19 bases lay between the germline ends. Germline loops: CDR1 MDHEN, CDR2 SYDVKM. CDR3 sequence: CASSFLSGSGASTDTQYF. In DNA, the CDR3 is TGTGCCAGCAGTTTCCTCTCGGGTAGCGGAGCAAGCACAGATACGCAGTATTTT.

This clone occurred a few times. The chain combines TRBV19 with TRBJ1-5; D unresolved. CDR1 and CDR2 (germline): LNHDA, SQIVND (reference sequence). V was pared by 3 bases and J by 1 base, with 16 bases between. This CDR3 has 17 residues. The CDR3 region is CASSMEPPGVSNQPQHF. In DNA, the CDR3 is TGTGCCAGTAGTATGGAACCTCCGGGTGTGAGCAATCAGCCCCAGCATTTT.

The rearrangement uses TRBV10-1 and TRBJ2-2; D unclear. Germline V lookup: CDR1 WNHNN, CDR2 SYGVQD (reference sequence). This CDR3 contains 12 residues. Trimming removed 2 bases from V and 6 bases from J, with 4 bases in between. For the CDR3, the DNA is TGCGCCAGCAGTGAGGGAGCCGGGGAGCTGTTTTTT. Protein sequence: CASSEGAGELFF.

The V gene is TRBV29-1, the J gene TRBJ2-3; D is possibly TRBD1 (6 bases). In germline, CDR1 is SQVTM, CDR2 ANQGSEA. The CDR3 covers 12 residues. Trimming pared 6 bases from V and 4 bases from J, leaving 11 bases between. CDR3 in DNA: TGCAGCGTAGCCCGACAGGCAGATACGCAGTATTTT. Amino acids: CSVARQADTQYF.

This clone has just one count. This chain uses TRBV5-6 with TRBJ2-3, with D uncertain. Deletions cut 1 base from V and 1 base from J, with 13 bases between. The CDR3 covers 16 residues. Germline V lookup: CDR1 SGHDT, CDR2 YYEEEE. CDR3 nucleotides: TGTGCCAGCAGCTTGTGGCTCACTCGGGGCACAGATACGCAGTATTTT. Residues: CASSLWLTRGTDTQYF.

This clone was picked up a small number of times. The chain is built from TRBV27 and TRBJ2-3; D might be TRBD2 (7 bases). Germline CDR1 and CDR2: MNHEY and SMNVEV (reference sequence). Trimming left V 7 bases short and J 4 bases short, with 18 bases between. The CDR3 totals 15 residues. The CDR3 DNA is TGTGCCAGCACCTCGGCGGGAGAGGGGGCAGATACGCAGTATTTT. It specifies CASTSAGEGADTQYF.

The CDR3 region has the DNA TGCGCCAGCAGCGTACAGGGGAGTGCAACTAATGAAAAACTGTTTTTT. This codes for CASSVQGSATNEKLFF. The genes are TRBV5-1 and TRBJ1-4; 7 bases align to TRBD1. From germline, CDR1 is SGHRS and CDR2 YFSETQ. The CDR3 loop spans 16 amino acids. Losses at the gene ends were 4 bases for V and 0 bases for J; bases not matched to a gene: 6.

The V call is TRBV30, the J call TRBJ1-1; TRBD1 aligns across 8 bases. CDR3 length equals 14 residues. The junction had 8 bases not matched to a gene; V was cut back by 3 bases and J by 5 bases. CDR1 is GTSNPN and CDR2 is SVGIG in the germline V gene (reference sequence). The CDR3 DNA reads TGTGCCTGGAGAGAGAACAGGGGGAGGACTGAAGCTTTCTTT. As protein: CAWRENRGRTEAFF. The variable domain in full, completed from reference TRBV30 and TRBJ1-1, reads SQTIHQWPATLVQPVGSPLSLECTVEGTSNPNLYWYRQAAGRGLQLLFYSVGIGQISSEVPQNLSASRPQDRQFILSSKKLLLSDSGFYLCAWRENRGRTEAFFGQGTRLTVV.

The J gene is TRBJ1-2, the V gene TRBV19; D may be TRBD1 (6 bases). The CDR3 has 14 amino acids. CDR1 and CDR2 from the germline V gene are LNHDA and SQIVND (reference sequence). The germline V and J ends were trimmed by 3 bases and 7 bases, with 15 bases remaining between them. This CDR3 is CASSIVAGAPGYTF. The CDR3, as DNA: TGTGCCAGTAGTATCGTCGCAGGGGCGCCTGGCTACACCTTC.

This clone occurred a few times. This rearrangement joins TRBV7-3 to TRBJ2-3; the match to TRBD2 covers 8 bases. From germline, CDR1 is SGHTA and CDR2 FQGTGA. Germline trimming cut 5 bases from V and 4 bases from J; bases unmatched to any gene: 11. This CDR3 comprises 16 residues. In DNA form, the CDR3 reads TGTGCCAGCAGCCCCCAAGCGGGAGTTGGCCCAGATACGCAGTATTTT. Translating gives CASSPQAGVGPDTQYF.

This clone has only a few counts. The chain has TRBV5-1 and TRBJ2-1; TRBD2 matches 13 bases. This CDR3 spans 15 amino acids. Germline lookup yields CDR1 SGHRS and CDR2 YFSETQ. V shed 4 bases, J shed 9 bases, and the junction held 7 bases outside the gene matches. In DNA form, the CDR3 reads TGCGCCAGCAGCCTCGGACTAGCGGGAGATGGTGAGCAGTTCTTC. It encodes CASSLGLAGDGEQFF.

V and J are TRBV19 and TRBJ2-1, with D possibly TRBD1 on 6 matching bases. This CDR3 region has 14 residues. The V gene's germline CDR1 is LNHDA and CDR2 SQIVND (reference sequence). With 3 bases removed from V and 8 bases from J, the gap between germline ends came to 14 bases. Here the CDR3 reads CASSIRTARDEQFF. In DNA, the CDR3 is TGTGCCAGTAGTATCCGGACAGCGAGGGATGAGCAGTTCTTC. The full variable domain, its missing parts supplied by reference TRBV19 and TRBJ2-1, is DGGITQSPKYLFRKEGQNVTLSCEQNLNHDAMYWYRQDPGQGLRLIYYSQIVNDFQKGDIAEGYSVSREKKESFPLTVTSAQKNPTAFYLCASSIRTARDEQFFGPGTRLTVL.

The CDR3 here is CASSLSGGLFGNTIYF. The CDR3 coding sequence is TGTGCCAGCAGCTTATCCGGAGGGTTATTTGGAAACACCATATATTTT. The V call is TRBV7-8, the J call TRBJ1-3; the D is unclear. Trimming shortened V by 2 bases and J by 3 bases, and 14 bases separated the two germline ends. CDR3 length equals 16 residues. Germline lookup yields CDR1 SGHVS and CDR2 FQNEAQ.

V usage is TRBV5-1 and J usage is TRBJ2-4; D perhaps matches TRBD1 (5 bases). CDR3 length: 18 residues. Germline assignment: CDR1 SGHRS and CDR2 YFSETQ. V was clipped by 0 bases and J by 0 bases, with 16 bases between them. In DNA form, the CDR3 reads TGCGCCAGCAGCTTGGCTAGGGGTAGGGATCTAGCCAAAAACATTCAGTACTTC. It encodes CASSLARGRDLAKNIQYF.

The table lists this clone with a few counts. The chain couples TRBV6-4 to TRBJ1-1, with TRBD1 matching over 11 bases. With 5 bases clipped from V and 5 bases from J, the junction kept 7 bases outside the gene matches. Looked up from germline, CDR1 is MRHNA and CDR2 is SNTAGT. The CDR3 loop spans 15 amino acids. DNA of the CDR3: TGTGCCAGCAGTAGGACAGGGGGCTATGGGACTGAAGCTTTCTTT. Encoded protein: CASSRTGGYGTEAFF.

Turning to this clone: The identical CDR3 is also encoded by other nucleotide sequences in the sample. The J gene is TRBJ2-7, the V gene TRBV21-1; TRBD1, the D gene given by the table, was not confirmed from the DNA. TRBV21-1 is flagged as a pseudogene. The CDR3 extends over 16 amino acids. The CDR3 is CASSLHRQIRSYEQYF. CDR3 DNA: TGCGCCAGCAGCTTACACAGGCAGATCCGCTCCTACGAGCAGTACTTC.

This CDR3 reads CASSSPGTVQETQYF. In DNA, the CDR3 is TGTGCCAGCAGCTCGCCCGGGACAGTACAAGAGACCCAGTACTTC. This chain uses TRBV5-4 with TRBJ2-5, with TRBD1 matching over 7 bases. Per the germline V gene, CDR1 is SGHNT and CDR2 is YYREEE (reference sequence). V trimming: 3 bases; J trimming: 2 bases; junction bases outside the gene matches: 7. The CDR3 consists of 15 residues.

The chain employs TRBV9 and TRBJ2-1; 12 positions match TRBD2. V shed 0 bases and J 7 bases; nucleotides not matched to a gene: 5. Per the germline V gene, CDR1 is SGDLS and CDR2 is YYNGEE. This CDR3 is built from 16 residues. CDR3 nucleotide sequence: TGTGCCAGCAGCGTAGTTATCACTAGCGGGAGGAATGAGCAGTTCTTC. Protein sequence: CASSVVITSGRNEQFF.

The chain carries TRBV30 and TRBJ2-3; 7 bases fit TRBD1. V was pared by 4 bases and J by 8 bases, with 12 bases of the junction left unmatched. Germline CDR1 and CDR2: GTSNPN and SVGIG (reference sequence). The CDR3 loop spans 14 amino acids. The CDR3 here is CAWTGTAFFGTQYF. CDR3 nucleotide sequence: TGTGCCTGGACCGGGACAGCGTTCTTTGGTACGCAGTATTTT.

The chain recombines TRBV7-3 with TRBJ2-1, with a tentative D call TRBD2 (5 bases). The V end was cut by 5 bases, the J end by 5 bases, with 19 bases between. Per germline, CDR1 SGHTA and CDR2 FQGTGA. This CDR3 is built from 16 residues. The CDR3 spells CASSTPGEGVDNEQFF. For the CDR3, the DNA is TGTGCCAGCAGCACCCCCGGCGAGGGAGTGGACAATGAGCAGTTCTTC.

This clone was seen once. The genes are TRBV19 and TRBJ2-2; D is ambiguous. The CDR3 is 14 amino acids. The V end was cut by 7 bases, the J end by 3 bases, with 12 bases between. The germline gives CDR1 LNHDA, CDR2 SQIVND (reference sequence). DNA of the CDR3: TGTGCCAGTACGCTAAGCCGGGACACCGGGGAGCTGTTTTTT. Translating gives CASTLSRDTGELFF.

The CDR3 is CASSQVGNTGELFF. CDR3 bases: TGCGCCAGCAGCCAAGTTGGCAACACCGGGGAGCTGTTTTTT. This chain links TRBV4-1 with TRBJ2-2; D gene ambiguous. Germline-derived CDR1 and CDR2 are MGHRA and YSYEKL. CDR3 length: 14 residues. V gave up 1 base and J gave up 2 bases, with 5 bases separating them.